One sample yielded the 10 T cell receptor beta chains listed below, sequenced in a study of blood T cell repertoires in COVID-19. Data came from immunoSEQ multiplex PCR; TCRdb stores just in-frame clones and leaves some out. The sample records around 100,000 clones, approximately 89% being singletons. Source material: peripheral blood. These TCRs come from a woman of 80 years or more in a cohort sampled during active COVID-19.

This clone was found a few times. The chain combines TRBV7-9 with TRBJ1-1; D may be TRBD1 (6 bases). Germline loops: CDR1 SEHNR, CDR2 FQNEAQ (reference sequence). This CDR3 has 14 amino acids. The ends were cut back, 5 bases at V and 4 bases at J, with 14 bases in the middle. The CDR3 is CASSEQGVGTEAFF. CDR3 DNA: TGTGCCAGCAGCGAACAGGGTGTGGGCACTGAAGCTTTCTTT.

The chain links TRBV9 to TRBJ2-2, with a weak D call TRBD2 (5 bases). Trimming left V 1 base short and J 7 bases short, with 8 bases between. The CDR3 is 13 amino acids. The germline gives CDR1 SGDLS, CDR2 YYNGEE. The CDR3 sequence: CASSVRGNGELFF. CDR3 DNA sequence: TGTGCCAGCAGCGTACGGGGTAACGGGGAGCTGTTTTTT.

This clone was counted between two and nine times. The chain joins TRBV7-2 to TRBJ2-7, with 14 bases aligning to TRBD2. CDR3 length: 17 residues. Germline V gives CDR1 SGHTA, CDR2 FQGNSA. Trimming at V came to 1 base and at J to 4 bases, leaving 6 bases not matched to a gene. The CDR3 here is CASSLGLAGGPVYEQYF. Written as DNA, the CDR3 is TGTGCCAGCAGCTTAGGACTAGCGGGAGGGCCCGTATACGAGCAGTACTTC.

The chain combines TRBV19 with TRBJ2-7; TRBD2 is a possible D gene (6 bases). The germline V gene has CDR1 LNHDA and CDR2 SQIVND (reference sequence). The CDR3 sequence is 15 residues long. Trimming took 5 bases from V and 0 from J, leaving 14 bases between them. For the CDR3, the DNA is TGTGCCAGTAGTCATTGGGACTCCAGCTCCTACGAGCAGTACTTC. This gives the protein CASSHWDSSSYEQYF.

This chain connects TRBV5-1 to TRBJ2-1, with 14 bases lining up with TRBD2. Unmatched junction bases numbered 7, after V lost 4 bases and J lost 10 bases. This CDR3 has 15 amino acids. In germline, CDR1 is SGHRS, CDR2 YFSETQ. The CDR3 DNA is TGCGCCAGCAGCGTAGGGACTAGCGGGAGTATCGAGCAGTTCTTC. Amino acids: CASSVGTSGSIEQFF.

V usage is TRBV19 and J usage is TRBJ2-5, with D possibly being TRBD2 (6 bases). CDR3 length: 14 amino acids. Germline V CDR1 and CDR2: LNHDA, SQIVND (reference sequence). Trimming pared 0 bases from V and 7 bases from J, leaving 12 bases between. The DNA of the CDR3 is TGTGCCAGTAGTATAGAGTCGGGACTCGGGACCCAGTACTTC. Its translation: CASSIESGLGTQYF.

DNA for the CDR3: TGTGCCAGCAGCCAAGATGTTTGGGACAAACGCTCCTACAATGAGCAGTTCTTC. It encodes CASSQDVWDKRSYNEQFF. J is TRBJ2-1 and V is TRBV14; a weak D match, TRBD1 (6 bases). The V end lost 0 bases, the J end lost 0 bases, and 15 bases lay between the germline ends. CDR1 and CDR2 (germline): SGHDN, FVKESK. The CDR3 has 18 amino acids.

The rearrangement uses TRBV10-1 and TRBJ1-1; unclear D gene. V was pared by 0 bases and J by 0 bases, with 11 bases between. This CDR3 has 16 residues. Per germline, CDR1 WNHNN and CDR2 SYGVQD (reference sequence). CDR3: CASSESIGVLNTEAFF. Written as DNA, the CDR3 is TGCGCCAGCAGTGAGTCGATCGGGGTGTTGAACACTGAAGCTTTCTTT.

The J gene is TRBJ2-1, the V gene TRBV18; 11 positions match TRBD2. This CDR3 comprises 19 residues. Unmatched junction bases numbered 13, after V lost 6 bases and J lost 0 bases. Germline V lookup: CDR1 KGHSH, CDR2 LQKENI. The CDR3 nucleotides read TGTGCCAGCTCGTCGACACAACGACTAGCGGGAACCTCCTACAATGAGCAGTTCTTC. This codes for CASSSTQRLAGTSYNEQFF. Full variable domain (rest looked up from reference TRBV18 and TRBJ2-1): NAGVMQNPRHLVRRRGQEARLRCSPMKGHSHVYWYRQLPEEGLKFMVYLQKENIIDESGMPKERFSAEFPKEGPSILRIQQVVRGDSAAYFCASSSTQRLAGTSYNEQFFGPGTRLTVL.

The J gene is TRBJ2-7, the V gene TRBV4-2; 10 nucleotides agree with TRBD2. J was trimmed by 5 bases and V by 3 bases; bases with no gene match: 4. There are 14 residues in the CDR3. Germline V lookup: CDR1 LGHNA, CDR2 YNFKEQ. CDR3 sequence (DNA): TGTGCCAGCAGCCAGCTAGCGGGAGTGAACGAGCAGTACTTC. Protein sequence: CASSQLAGVNEQYF.